A single sample gave rise to the 10 T cell receptor beta chains below, sequenced in a study of blood T cells in healthy people across ages. A second about 6 to 12 cycle PCR used barcoded and J-beta primers. TCRdb reanalysed the 5' RACE reads using MiXCR and keeps one entry per CDR3 protein. The table records about 780,000 distinct CDR3 sequences, roughly 26% of them present only once. In addition, the sample was reused for a study of T cells of mothers and their children.

The material sequenced was blood. The receptors come from a boy aged 5-17 years in good health.

This clonotype was seen many times. The chain couples TRBV20-1 to TRBJ2-5; TRBD1 aligns across 8 bases. Germline CDR1 DFQATT, CDR2 SNEGSKA (reference sequence). CDR3 size: 16 residues. V lost 6 bases to trimming and J lost 0 bases; unmatched junction nucleotides: 12. This chain's CDR3 is CSAPRAGQGYQETQYF. CDR3 sequence (DNA): TGCAGTGCGCCGAGGGCCGGACAGGGTTACCAAGAGACCCAGTACTTC.

This clonotype was found once. The J gene is TRBJ2-7, the V gene TRBV7-6; 8 nucleotides align to TRBD1. This CDR3 is 15 amino acids long. V shed 1 base, J shed 3 bases, and the junction held 5 bases outside the gene matches. Germline V CDR1 and CDR2: SGHVS, FNYEAQ. The CDR3 DNA reads as TGTGCCAGCAGCTTAGAGGGACAGGAGAGCTACGAGCAGTACTTC. It specifies CASSLEGQESYEQYF.

This clonotype occurred a few times. V and J are TRBV4-1 and TRBJ1-4; D gene uncertain. V was clipped by 4 bases and J by 5 bases, with 11 bases between them. The CDR3 is made up of 14 amino acids. Germline V gene lookup returns CDR1 MGHRA and CDR2 YSYEKL. CDR3 bases: TGCGCCAGCAGCCCCCCTTGGGAGAATGAAAAACTGTTTTTT. Translated: CASSPPWENEKLFF.

The chain carries TRBV5-5 and TRBJ2-5, with TRBD2 matching 12 bases. The J call is uncertain, as TRBJ2-7 better fits the DNA end. The CDR3 is 17 amino acids. Germline CDR1 SGHKS, CDR2 YYEKEE (reference sequence). The CDR3 DNA follows: TGTGCCAGCAGCTTCCAACGGACTAGCGGGGCCTCCTACGAGCAGTACTTC. It encodes CASSFQRTSGASYEQYF.

On this clonotype itself: The germline gene is not matched at one end of the junction; a read error may be the cause. The rearrangement joins TRBV12-3 or TRBV12-4 to TRBJ2-7; no reliable D call. CDR3 length: 13 residues. CDR3 coding DNA: TGTACCAGCAGTTTTTCCCACGATGCTCGGTGTTACTTC. Protein sequence: CTSSFSHDARCYF.

The CDR3 nucleotides are TGTGCCAGCAGTCCAATGAACGGAAACACCATATATTTT. It yields the protein CASSPMNGNTIYF. The chain is built from TRBV28 and TRBJ1-3; D unclear. V lost 5 bases and J lost 4, with 9 bases in between. This CDR3 contains 13 residues. In germline, CDR1 is MDHEN, CDR2 SYDVKM.

The table lists this clonotype with a few counts. The V call is TRBV20-1, the J call TRBJ2-7; D might be TRBD1 (5 bases). The germline CDR1 and CDR2 sequences are DFQATT and SNEGSKA (reference sequence). The CDR3 extends over 16 amino acids. V lost 5 bases to trimming and J lost 0 bases, with 20 bases between them. CDR3 protein: CSARPETAFFSYEQYF. DNA for the CDR3: TGCAGTGCTCGCCCCGAGACAGCCTTTTTCTCCTACGAGCAGTACTTC.

This clonotype was observed a handful of times. The V gene is TRBV12-3 or TRBV12-4, the J gene TRBJ2-6; D not resolved. This CDR3 has 15 residues. V gave up 6 bases and J gave up 1 base, with 10 bases separating them. In DNA, the CDR3 is TGTGCCAGCAGACCCGGGCCTTCTGGGGCCAACGTCCTGACTTTC. Translation gives CASRPGPSGANVLTF.

The chain is built from TRBV2 and TRBJ1-2, with D tentatively TRBD1 (6 bases). The V end was cut by 0 bases, the J end by 2 bases, with 22 bases between. The CDR3 has 19 amino acids. Germline loops: CDR1 SNHLY, CDR2 FYNNEI. CDR3 nucleotides: TGTGCCAGCAGTGAAGCGTTGAGGTTTTCGGGGGCAGGAAACTATGGCTACACCTTC. As protein: CASSEALRFSGAGNYGYTF.

The rearrangement joins TRBV11-2 to TRBJ2-1; TRBD2 matches at 11 bases. The CDR3 contains 14 residues. Germline loops: CDR1 SGHAT, CDR2 FQNNGV. V gave up 8 bases and J gave up 7 bases; unmatched junction bases: 7. The CDR3 region is CASDTSGGINEQFF. DNA of the CDR3: TGTGCCAGCGATACTAGCGGGGGAATTAATGAGCAGTTCTTC.